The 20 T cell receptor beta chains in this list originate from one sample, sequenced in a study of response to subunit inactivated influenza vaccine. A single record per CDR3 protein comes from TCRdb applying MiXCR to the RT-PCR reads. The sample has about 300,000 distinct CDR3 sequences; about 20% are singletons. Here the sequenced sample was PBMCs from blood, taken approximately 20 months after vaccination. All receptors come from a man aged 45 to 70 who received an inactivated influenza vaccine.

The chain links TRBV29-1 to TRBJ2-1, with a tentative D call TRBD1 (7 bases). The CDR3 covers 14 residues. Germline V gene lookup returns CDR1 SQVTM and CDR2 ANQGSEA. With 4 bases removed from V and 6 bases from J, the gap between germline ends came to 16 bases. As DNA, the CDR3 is TGCAGCGTTGGTTGGTCAGGGGGGAGCAATGAGCAGTTCTTC. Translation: CSVGWSGGSNEQFF.

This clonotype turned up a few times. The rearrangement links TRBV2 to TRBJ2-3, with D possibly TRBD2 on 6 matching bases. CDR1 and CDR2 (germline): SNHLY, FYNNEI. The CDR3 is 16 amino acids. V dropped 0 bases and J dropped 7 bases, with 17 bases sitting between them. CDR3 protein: CASSEALRTNRYTQYF. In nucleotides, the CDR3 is TGTGCCAGCAGTGAAGCGCTTCGGACTAATCGGTATACGCAGTATTTT. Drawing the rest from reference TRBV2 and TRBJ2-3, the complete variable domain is EPEVTQTPSHQVTQMGQEVILRCVPISNHLYFYWYRQILGQKVEFLVSFYNNEISEKSEIFDDQFSVERPDGSNFTLKIRSTKLEDSAMYFCASSEALRTNRYTQYFGPGTRLTVL.

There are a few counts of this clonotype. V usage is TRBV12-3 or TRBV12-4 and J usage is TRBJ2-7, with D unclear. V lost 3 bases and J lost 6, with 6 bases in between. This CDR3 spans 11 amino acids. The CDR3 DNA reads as TGTGCCAGCAGTTTGTCTCGCGAGCAGTACTTC. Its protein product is CASSLSREQYF.

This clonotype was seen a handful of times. This chain's CDR3 is CASSPAGTYTDTQYF. The CDR3 region has the DNA TGCGCCAGCAGCCCCGCGGGTACCTACACAGATACGCAGTATTTT. The chain recombines TRBV5-1 with TRBJ2-3, with a tentative D call TRBD2 (5 bases). Germline CDR1 is SGHRS and CDR2 is YFSETQ. The CDR3 runs to 15 residues. V was clipped by 4 bases and J by 2 bases, with 14 bases between them.

CDR3 residues: CSARTGLAYEQYF. CDR3 nucleotides: TGCAGTGCTAGGACGGGACTAGCGTACGAGCAGTACTTC. The rearrangement joins TRBV20-1 to TRBJ2-7; 10 nucleotides line up with TRBD2. The V and J ends lost 3 bases and 4 bases, in that order; junction bases with no gene match: 3. Germline values: CDR1 DFQATT, CDR2 SNEGSKA (reference sequence). The CDR3 runs 13 residues.

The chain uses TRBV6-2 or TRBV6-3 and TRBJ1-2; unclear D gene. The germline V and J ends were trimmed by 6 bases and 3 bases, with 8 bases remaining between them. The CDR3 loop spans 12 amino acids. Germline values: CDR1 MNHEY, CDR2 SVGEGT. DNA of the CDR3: TGTGCCAGCAGCCCTGTCTACTATGGCTACACCTTC. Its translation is CASSPVYYGYTF.

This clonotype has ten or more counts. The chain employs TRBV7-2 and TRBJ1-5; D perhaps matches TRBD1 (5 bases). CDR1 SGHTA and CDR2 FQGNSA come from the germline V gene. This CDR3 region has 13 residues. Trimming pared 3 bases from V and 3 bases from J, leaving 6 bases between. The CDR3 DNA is TGTGCCAGCAGCTTGGGGCACAATCAGCCCCAGCATTTT. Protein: CASSLGHNQPQHF.

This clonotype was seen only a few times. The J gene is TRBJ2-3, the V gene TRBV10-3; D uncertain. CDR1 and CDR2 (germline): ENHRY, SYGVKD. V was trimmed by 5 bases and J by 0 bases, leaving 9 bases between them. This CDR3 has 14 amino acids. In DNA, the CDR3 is TGTGCCATCAGTTTGGGCAGTAGCACAGATACGCAGTATTTT. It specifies CAISLGSSTDTQYF.

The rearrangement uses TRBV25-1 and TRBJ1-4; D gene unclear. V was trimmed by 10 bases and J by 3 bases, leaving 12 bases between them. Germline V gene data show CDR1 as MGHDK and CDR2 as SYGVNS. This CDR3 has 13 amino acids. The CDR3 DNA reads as TGTGCCAAAAGGGCAGGACCTAATGAAAAACTGTTTTTT. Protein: CAKRAGPNEKLFF.

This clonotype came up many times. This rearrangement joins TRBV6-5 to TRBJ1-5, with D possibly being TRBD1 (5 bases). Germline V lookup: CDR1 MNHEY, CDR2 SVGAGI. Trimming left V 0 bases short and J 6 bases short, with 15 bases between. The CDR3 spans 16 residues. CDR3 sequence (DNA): TGTGCCAGCAGTTACTCGTACCCGGGGGGGGGTCAGCCCCAGCATTTT. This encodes CASSYSYPGGGQPQHF.

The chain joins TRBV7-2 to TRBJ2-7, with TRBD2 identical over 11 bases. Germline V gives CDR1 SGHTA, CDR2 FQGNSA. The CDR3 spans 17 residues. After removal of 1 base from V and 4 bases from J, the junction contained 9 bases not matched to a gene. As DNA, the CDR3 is TGTGCCAGCAGCTTAGGTGCTAGCGGGAGGATTATTTACGAGCAGTACTTC. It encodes CASSLGASGRIIYEQYF.

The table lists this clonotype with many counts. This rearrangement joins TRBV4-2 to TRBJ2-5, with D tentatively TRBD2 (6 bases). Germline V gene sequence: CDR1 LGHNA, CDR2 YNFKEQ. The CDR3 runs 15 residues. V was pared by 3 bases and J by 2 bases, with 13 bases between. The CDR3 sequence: CASSQSPGTQETQYF. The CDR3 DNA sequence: TGTGCCAGCAGCCAGAGTCCCGGGACTCAAGAGACCCAGTACTTC.

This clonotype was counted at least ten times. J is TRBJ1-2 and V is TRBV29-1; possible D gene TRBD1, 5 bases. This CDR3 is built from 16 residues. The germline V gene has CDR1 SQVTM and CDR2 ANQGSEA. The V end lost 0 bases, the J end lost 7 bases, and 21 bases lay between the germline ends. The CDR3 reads CSVEDTVWGVGAGYTF. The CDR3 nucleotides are TGCAGCGTTGAAGACACAGTGTGGGGTGTCGGGGCTGGCTACACCTTC.

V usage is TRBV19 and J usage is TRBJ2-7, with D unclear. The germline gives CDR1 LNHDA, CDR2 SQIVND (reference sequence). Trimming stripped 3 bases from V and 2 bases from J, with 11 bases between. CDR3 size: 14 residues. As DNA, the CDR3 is TGTGCCAGTAGTATGGGCGGAGTGGCCTACGAGCAGTACTTC. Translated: CASSMGGVAYEQYF.

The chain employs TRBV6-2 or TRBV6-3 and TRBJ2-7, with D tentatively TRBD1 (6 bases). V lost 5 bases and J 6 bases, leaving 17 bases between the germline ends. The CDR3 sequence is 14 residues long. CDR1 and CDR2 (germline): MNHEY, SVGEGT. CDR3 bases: TGTGCCAGCAGTCTGGACAGACAGCTCTCCGAGCAGTACTTC. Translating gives CASSLDRQLSEQYF.

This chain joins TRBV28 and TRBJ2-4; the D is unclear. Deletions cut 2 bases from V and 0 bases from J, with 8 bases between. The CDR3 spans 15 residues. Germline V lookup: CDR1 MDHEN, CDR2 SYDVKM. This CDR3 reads CASSLDFLAKNIQYF. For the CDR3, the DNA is TGTGCCAGCAGTTTAGACTTCTTAGCCAAAAACATTCAGTACTTC.

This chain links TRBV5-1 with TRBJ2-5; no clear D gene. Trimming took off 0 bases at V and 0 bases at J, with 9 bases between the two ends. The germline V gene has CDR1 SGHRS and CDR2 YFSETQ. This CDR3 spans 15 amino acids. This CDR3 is CASSLAPQNQETQYF. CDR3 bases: TGCGCCAGCAGCTTGGCGCCGCAAAACCAAGAGACCCAGTACTTC.

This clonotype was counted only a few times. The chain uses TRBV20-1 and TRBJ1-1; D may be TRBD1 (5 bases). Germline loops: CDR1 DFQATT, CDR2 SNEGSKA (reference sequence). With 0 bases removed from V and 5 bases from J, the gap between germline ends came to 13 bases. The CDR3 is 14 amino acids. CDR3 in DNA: TGCAGTGCTAGAGATCTCCGGGGGACGACTGAAGCTTTCTTT. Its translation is CSARDLRGTTEAFF.

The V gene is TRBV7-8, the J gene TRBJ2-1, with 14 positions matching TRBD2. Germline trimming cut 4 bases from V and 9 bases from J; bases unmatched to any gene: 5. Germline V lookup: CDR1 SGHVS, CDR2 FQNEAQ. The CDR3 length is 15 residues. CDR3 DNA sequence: TGTGCCAGCAGCTCGACTAGCGGGAGGGCCCTTGAGCAGTTCTTC. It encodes CASSSTSGRALEQFF.

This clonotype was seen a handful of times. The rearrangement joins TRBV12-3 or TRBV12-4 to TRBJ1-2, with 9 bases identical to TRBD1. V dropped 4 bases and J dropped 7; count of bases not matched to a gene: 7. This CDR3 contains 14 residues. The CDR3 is CASSSWDRVSGYTF. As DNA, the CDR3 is TGTGCCAGCAGTTCTTGGGACAGGGTATCTGGCTACACCTTC.